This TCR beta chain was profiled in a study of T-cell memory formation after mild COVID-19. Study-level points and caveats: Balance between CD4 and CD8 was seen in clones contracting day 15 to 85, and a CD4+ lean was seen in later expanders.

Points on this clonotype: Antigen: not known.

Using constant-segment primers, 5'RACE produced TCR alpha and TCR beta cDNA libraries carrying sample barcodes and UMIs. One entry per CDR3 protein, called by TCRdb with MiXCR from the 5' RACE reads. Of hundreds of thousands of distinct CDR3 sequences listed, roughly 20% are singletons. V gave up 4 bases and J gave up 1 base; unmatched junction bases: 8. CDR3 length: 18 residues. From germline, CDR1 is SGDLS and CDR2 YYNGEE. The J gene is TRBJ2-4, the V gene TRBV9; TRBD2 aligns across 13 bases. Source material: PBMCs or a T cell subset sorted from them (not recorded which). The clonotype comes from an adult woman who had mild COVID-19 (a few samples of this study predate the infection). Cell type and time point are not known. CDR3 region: CASSPGLAGNIAKNIQYF. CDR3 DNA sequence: TGTGCCAGCAGCCCGGGACTAGCGGGAAATATCGCCAAAAACATTCAGTACTTC.